The T cell receptor (beta chain) under discussion was sequenced for a study of cytomegalovirus exposure and HLA in healthy donors (dated by TCRdb to about 2017). Regarding the research as a whole: An earlier analysis of 587 of the donors reported 276 Gb of sequence data and about 120 million unique TCR beta sequences obtained from approximately 180 million T cells. Approximately 310 gigabases of sequencing data and around 85 million unique TCR sequences made up an early release that covered some 640 HLA-typed donors. Of the roughly 430 genotyped donors, about 80% fell in the genetic ancestry cluster associated with self-reported Caucasian donors. The aim of the study was to test whether cataloging public T cell receptors could identify signatures of past pathogen exposure. The T cell repertoires of about 700 subjects were profiled by immunosequencing and related to cytomegalovirus serostatus. A separate validation cohort of about 110 different subjects was used in addition to the roughly 720-subject first cohort. High-throughput TCR immunosequencing, statistical association of individual TCRs with disease status, and machine learning were combined to predict cytomegalovirus infection status. To study patterns of TCR occurrence, a later analysis re-analyzed previously published TCR beta repertoires from hundreds of donors and added high-resolution HLA genotyping. The later analysis used no new phenotypic data to find candidate immune exposures, relying instead on TCR beta sequences and their occurrence across donors. In an earlier analysis of roughly 580 of the donors, high-throughput TCR beta sequencing was used to judge whether each TCR beta V gene segment behaved as functional or pseudogenic. Donor age, sex, ethnicity and CMV serostatus were compiled alongside the repertoire data. In a later genetic analysis, genome-wide SNP genotypes for 398 of the 666 donors were used, and that subset was treated as a discovery cohort. All discovery cohort repertoires had been generated using a single sequencing platform. HLA typing covered class I and class II loci at four-digit resolution. The number of donors typed differed by locus, with 629-630 for A, B, C, DRB1 and DQB1, around 500 for DQA1, approximately 570 for DPA1, and approximately 470 for DPB1. Because of strong linkage in the cohort, roughly five DR-DQ haplotypes were treated as single units for association and clustering. Among about 400 genotyped donors of the cohort, an average of around 250,000 unique TCR beta nucleotide sequences was sequenced per donor, of which about 19% were non-productive. Findings and caveats that apply to the study as a whole: In a later analysis, HLA-associated TCR beta chains were found to be more clonally expanded and to have lower generation probabilities than equally common non-associated chains. The classifier was reported to diagnose cytomegalovirus status with high specificity and sensitivity in both the original cohort and the validation cohort. According to the authors, the approach could potentially be generalized to other disease states and immunological phenotypes. In a later analysis, several top co-occurrence clusters were reported to appear linked to parvovirus B19, influenza, CMV and Epstein-Barr virus. Broadly in line with IMGT annotations, most TCR beta V segments showed up in productive rearrangements about 87% or about 30% of the time in an earlier analysis of under 700 of the donors. Because counts were too low, 15 or so rarely observed V segments, including chromosome 9 orphons, were excluded from the earlier analysis of some 540 of the donors. In a later analysis, TCR association rates were found to vary across HLA loci, with the most associated TCRs seen for DRB1 alleles and the fewest for HLA-C alleles. This cohort had only TCR beta chains sequenced, and the lack of alpha or paired-chain data limited which features could be detected. According to a later genetic analysis, donors in an Asian-associated ancestry cluster had fewer N-insertions in productive TCRs than the approximately 630-donor mean. A cluster of highly shared sequence variants was judged likely to be a technical artifact of the sequencing pipeline. In a later analysis, some 18,000 TCR beta sequences were associated with specific HLA alleles at a false discovery rate of 0.05. Some IMGT-functional V segments, including TRBV6-2 and TRBV6-3, could not be distinguished by the 87-base-pair reads and were therefore excluded. Linkage disequilibrium might explain the correlated functional status among segregating V segments, but an unknown experimental factor could not be excluded. Three of the identified cytomegalovirus-associated TCR beta chains were confirmed in vitro to be specific for cytomegalovirus antigens. A further reported finding was that TCR beta sequences accurately predicted the HLA-A and HLA-B alleles for most subjects in the first cohort. An association between a missense DCLRE1C variant and V-gene and J-gene trimming of TCR beta chains was found in a later genetic analysis and replicated in an independent cohort. Because HLA typing was missing for some donors at each locus, association tests included only the typed subset. The study gave a list of some 150 TCR beta chains associated with cytomegalovirus. When HLA alleles, especially DR and DQ, strongly co-occurred, TCR associations were difficult to assign to individual alleles. Most CMV-associated TCR beta chains appeared to be HLA-restricted in a later analysis, and the HLA associations seemed to be driven largely by CMV exposure. Most TCR sequences were seen in very few donors, while some public TCRs were found in many individuals. For the cohort, immune exposure information was limited to CMV serostatus. The presence/absence analyses assumed that sequencing depth was roughly uniform across donors, and that assumption may not be true.

Taken from the germline V gene, the CDR1 and CDR2 loops are MDHEN and SYDVKM. V is pared back by 3 bases and J by 1 base, with 9 bases lying between the germline termini. CDR3 length: 14 amino acids, cysteine to phenylalanine. The retained sequence is limited to the CDR3, 42 bases, with the frame set at the first base. Receptor libraries were prepared by the immunoSEQ multiplex PCR assay. The multiplex PCR relied on a mix of 60 forward primers for TCR Vbeta segments and 13 reverse primers for TCR Jbeta segments. The CDR3 region of rearranged TCR beta genes was amplified from genomic DNA by a multiplex PCR assay. Amplified TCR beta libraries were sequenced as 87-base-pair reads on the Illumina HiSeq System. On the study's bioinformatics: Across the roughly 600 repertoires, a later analysis counted roughly 77 million unique TCR beta chains, roughly 11 million of which were shared by at least two donors. A nearest-neighbor algorithm error-corrected the raw reads and collapsed the reads into unique sequences, merging closely related sequences to remove PCR and sequencing errors. CDR3 sequences were aligned to IMGT reference sequences to assign V, D and J gene segments. Each retained sequence needed at least a six-nucleotide match to both a V gene segment and a J gene segment. Rearrangements were classified as productive when the CDR3 lacked stop codons and remained in frame with V and J, and all other rearrangements were classified as non-productive. Following IMGT convention, CDR3 was defined as the stretch from the second conserved V-encoded cysteine to the conserved J-encoded phenylalanine. The earlier analysis of some 550 of the donors excluded any sequence lacking an unambiguous match to a single V gene segment. An earlier analysis of a few hundred of the donors called V segments functional above 56.7% productive rearrangements and segregating when the between-donor standard deviation exceeded 5%. To diagnose cytomegalovirus status from the catalog of TCR beta chain sequences, a statistical classification framework was built. A later analysis assigned V and J genes by comparing TCR nucleotide sequences with IMGT/GENE-DB human TR gene sequences. The TCRdist pipeline was used in a later analysis to assign CDR3 sequences and most-parsimonious VDJ recombination scenarios. In a later analysis, each TCR beta chain was defined by its CDR3 amino acid sequence together with its V-gene family, and reads without a unique V-gene family were excluded. To address suspected cross-contamination and a sequencing artifact, a later analysis removed some 620 highly shared, low-generation-probability nucleotide sequences. In a later analysis, a clonal expansion index was calculated for each public chain from normalized within-repertoire ranks of inferred template counts. In a later analysis, generation probabilities were computed with a VDJ recombination model fitted to out-of-frame rearrangements, and the resulting probabilities were checked against IGoR. A later analysis scored TCR-TCR, TCR-HLA and TCR-CMV co-occurrence with hypergeometric tests, applying a repertoire-size bias correction to TCR pairs. A later analysis estimated false discovery rates by permuting HLA or CMV assignments 20 times. In a later analysis, co-occurring TCRs were grouped using DBSCAN, and TCRdist sequence similarity was added for clustering within HLA-allele-positive subsets. For co-occurrence clustering, repertoires with fewer than 30,000 or more than 120,000 public chains were excluded, along with roughly 5 repertoires with anomalous nucleotide sharing. Entries here come from immuneACCESS through TCRdb and include only in-frame sequences with V and J called. Some clones fail to appear in such tables; in the studies checked, an unresolved V gene covers under half of the shortfall, and the cause of the remainder is unknown. V, J and clone size are those of that table, while D and trimming were read from the DNA. Here the sample has roughly 130,000 clones; roughly four fifths occur a single time. The top ten clonotypes cover about 11% of the sample.

A remark on this clone: What antigen it recognizes has not been identified. Base-call qualities are not available, and no considerably larger clone is one nucleotide away.

The cohort consisted of some 730 healthy bone marrow donors. Cohort members were all nominally healthy when sampled, although unrecorded immune exposures were likely present. The donor was CMV seropositive and was included in the group of 290 or so seropositive cohort members. A peripheral blood sample was collected from each donor, and TCR beta sequencing was performed on peripheral blood mononuclear cells. The Qiagen DNeasy Blood Extraction Kit was used to extract genomic DNA from the blood cell samples. The receptor chain draws on TRBV28 and TRBJ1-1; no D segment can be confidently identified. Sequencing was performed on PBMCs. This TCR was sampled from a male donor in good health and CMV-seropositive. CDR3 loop: CASSFMGRNTEAFF. The DNA sequence reads TGTGCCAGCAGTTTTATGGGCAGGAACACTGAAGCTTTCTTT.